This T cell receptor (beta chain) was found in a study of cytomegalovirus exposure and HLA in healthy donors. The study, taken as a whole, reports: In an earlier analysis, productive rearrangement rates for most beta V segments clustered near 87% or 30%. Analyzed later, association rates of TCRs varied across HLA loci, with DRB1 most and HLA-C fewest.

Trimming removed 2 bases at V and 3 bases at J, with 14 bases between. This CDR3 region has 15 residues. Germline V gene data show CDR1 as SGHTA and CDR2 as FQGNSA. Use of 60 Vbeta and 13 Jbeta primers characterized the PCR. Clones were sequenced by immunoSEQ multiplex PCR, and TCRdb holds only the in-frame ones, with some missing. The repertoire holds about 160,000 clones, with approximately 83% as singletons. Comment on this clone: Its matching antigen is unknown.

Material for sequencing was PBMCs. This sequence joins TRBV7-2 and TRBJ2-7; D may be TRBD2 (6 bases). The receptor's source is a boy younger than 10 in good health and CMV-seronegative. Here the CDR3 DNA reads TGTGCCAGCAGCTTAAGGCGGGGAATCGACTACGAGCAGTACTTC. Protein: CASSLRRGIDYEQYF.